These 20 T cell receptor beta chains originate from one sample sequenced in a study of cytomegalovirus exposure and HLA in healthy donors. 13 Jbeta primers and 60 Vbeta primers were used for the PCR. TCRdb's copy holds only in-frame clones and misses some; the assay was immunoSEQ multiplex PCR. The listing records 80,000 to 100,000 clones. The sequenced sample was PBMCs. These receptors all come from a woman younger than 45 in good health and CMV-seronegative.

The chain joins TRBV5-4 to TRBJ2-5, with 11 positions matching TRBD2. Germline trimming cut 0 bases from V and 0 bases from J; bases unmatched to any gene: 4. Germline values: CDR1 SGHNT, CDR2 YYREEE (reference sequence). The CDR3 sequence is 17 residues long. The CDR3 bases are TGTGCCAGCAGCTTGGGACTAGCGGGATCTTACCAAGAGACCCAGTACTTC. As protein: CASSLGLAGSYQETQYF.

The V call is TRBV19, the J call TRBJ1-5; D is unresolved. The CDR3 extends over 14 amino acids. V dropped 2 bases and J dropped 0 bases, with 5 bases sitting between them. The germline V gene has CDR1 LNHDA and CDR2 SQIVND (reference sequence). CDR3 region: CASSIRVSNQPQHF. CDR3 bases: TGTGCCAGTAGTATACGGGTTAGCAATCAGCCCCAGCATTTT.

The J gene is TRBJ1-2, the V gene TRBV28; 7 nucleotides line up with TRBD1. V gave up 6 bases and J gave up 3 bases; unmatched junction bases: 1. The germline CDR1 and CDR2 sequences are MDHEN and SYDVKM. CDR3 length: 12 amino acids. The CDR3 coding sequence is TGTGCCAGCAGGGGACAGCACTATGGCTACACCTTC. This gives the protein CASRGQHYGYTF.

The rearrangement joins TRBV11-3 to TRBJ2-7; TRBD2 agrees at 9 bases. CDR3 length equals 16 residues. Looked up from germline, CDR1 is SGHNT and CDR2 is YENEEA. J gave up 5 bases and V 0 bases, and 8 bases lay outside the gene matches. Here the CDR3 DNA reads TGTGCCAGCAGCTTAGATGGGCGGGAGGGCCGGGACGAGCAGTACTTC. It yields the protein CASSLDGREGRDEQYF.

The V and J genes are TRBV5-4 and TRBJ2-7; TRBD2 aligns across 8 bases. The ends lost 4 bases at V and 0 bases at J; junction bases unmatched: 3. Per germline, CDR1 SGHNT and CDR2 YYREEE (reference sequence). The CDR3 has 14 amino acids. The CDR3 region is CASSLSGSSYEQYF. For the CDR3, the DNA is TGTGCCAGCAGCCTGAGCGGGAGCTCCTACGAGCAGTACTTC.

The V and J genes are TRBV28 and TRBJ1-1, with D perhaps TRBD1 (5 bases). The length of the CDR3 is 15 residues. Germline assignment: CDR1 MDHEN and CDR2 SYDVKM. Trimming removed 5 bases at V and 5 bases at J, with 18 bases between. CDR3 nucleotide sequence: TGTGCCAGCAGTCCGGGGAGGGACGGGATGACTGAAGCTTTCTTT. It yields the protein CASSPGRDGMTEAFF.

The chain combines TRBV18 with TRBJ2-7, with 8 bases lining up with TRBD1. This CDR3 spans 16 amino acids. Unmatched junction bases numbered 6, after V lost 0 bases and J lost 2 bases. Germline V gene data show CDR1 as KGHSH and CDR2 as LQKENI. The CDR3 reads CASSPPVGQATYEQYF. CDR3 in DNA: TGTGCCAGCTCACCACCGGTGGGACAGGCGACCTACGAGCAGTACTTC.

The chain employs TRBV5-6 and TRBJ2-7, with D hard to call. The V and J ends lost 2 bases and 3 bases respectively, with 9 bases between them. The CDR3 covers 13 residues. The germline gives CDR1 SGHDT, CDR2 YYEEEE. The CDR3 sequence is CASSFRRLYEQYF. The CDR3 DNA is TGTGCCAGCAGCTTCCGCAGGCTCTACGAGCAGTACTTC.

V gene TRBV6-1 combines with J gene TRBJ2-4, with D maybe TRBD2 (5 bases). The CDR3 covers 15 residues. V shed 4 bases and J shed 0 bases, with 10 bases lying between them. Germline V gene data show CDR1 as MNHNS and CDR2 as SASEGT. The CDR3 here is CASSGRLLAKNIQYF. In DNA, the CDR3 is TGTGCCAGCAGTGGAAGACTATTAGCCAAAAACATTCAGTACTTC.

Considering frequency, this clone is medium-sized. The chain carries TRBV5-1 and TRBJ2-2; 11 bases match TRBD2. The CDR3 extends over 15 amino acids. Germline CDR1 and CDR2: SGHRS and YFSETQ. Trimming cost V 4 bases and J 3 bases; bases outside gene matches: 2. The DNA of the CDR3 is TGCGCCAGCAGCCGGGGACTAGCGGACACCGGGGAGCTGTTTTTT. It encodes CASSRGLADTGELFF.

The chain has TRBV19 and TRBJ2-3, with D maybe TRBD1 (6 bases). V dropped 1 base and J dropped 1 base, with 12 bases sitting between them. The CDR3 sequence is 16 residues long. Germline V lookup: CDR1 LNHDA, CDR2 SQIVND (reference sequence). CDR3 residues: CASSIGQGSGTDTQYF. CDR3 DNA sequence: TGTGCCAGTAGTATAGGCCAGGGGTCTGGCACAGATACGCAGTATTTT.

The V gene is TRBV7-9, the J gene TRBJ2-7; D possibly corresponds to TRBD1 (5 bases). The germline V and J ends were trimmed by 1 base and 4 bases, with 17 bases remaining between them. Germline values: CDR1 SEHNR, CDR2 FQNEAQ (reference sequence). This CDR3 is 16 amino acids long. DNA for the CDR3: TGTGCCAGCAGCTTAGGGATCGGTTCAGGGTCGTACGAGCAGTACTTC. Encoded protein: CASSLGIGSGSYEQYF.

The chain links TRBV5-1 to TRBJ2-2; TRBD2 aligns across 13 bases. V shed 1 base, J shed 5 bases, and the junction held 2 bases outside the gene matches. The CDR3 sequence is 16 residues long. Germline lookup yields CDR1 SGHRS and CDR2 YFSETQ. This CDR3 is CASSLTSGRGTGELFF. As DNA, the CDR3 is TGCGCCAGCAGCTTGACTAGCGGGAGGGGAACCGGGGAGCTGTTTTTT.

J is TRBJ2-5 and V is TRBV7-3, with D possibly being TRBD1 (6 bases). The V gene's germline CDR1 is SGHTA and CDR2 FQGTGA. The V gene lost 5 bases and the J gene lost 4 bases, with 11 bases spanning the gap. The CDR3 totals 13 residues. The CDR3 DNA is TGTGCCAGCAGCCCAGACAGGCGAGAGACCCAGTACTTC. Its protein product is CASSPDRRETQYF.

The rearrangement links TRBV15 to TRBJ2-5; D possibly corresponds to TRBD1 (5 bases). The V end lost 5 bases, the J end lost 1 base, and 14 bases lay between the germline ends. CDR1 and CDR2 from the germline V gene are LNHNV and YYDKDF (reference sequence). The CDR3 is 15 amino acids. In DNA, the CDR3 is TGTGCCACCAGCGGGGCTATCCCGAGCCAAGAGACCCAGTACTTC. Residues: CATSGAIPSQETQYF.

As for this clone: Germline is not matched at one junction end, which may reflect a read error. This chain joins TRBV11-3 and TRBJ2-7; possible D gene TRBD2, 5 bases. The CDR3 runs to 13 residues. Per germline, CDR1 SGHNT and CDR2 YENEEA. This chain's CDR3 is CASSLERDREQYF. For the CDR3, the DNA is TGTGCCAGCAGCCTAGAGAGGGATCGCGAGCAGTACTTC. Together with reference TRBV11-3 and TRBJ2-7, the CDR3 gives the full variable domain: EAGVVQSPRYKIIEKKQPVAFWCNPISGHNTLYWYLQNLGQGPELLIRYENEEAVDDSQLPKDRFSAERLKGVDSTLKIQPAELGDSAVYLCASSLERDREQYFGPGTRLTVT.

The gene calls are TRBV9 and TRBJ1-1, with D perhaps matching TRBD1 (6 bases). This CDR3 has 14 residues. In germline, CDR1 is SGDLS, CDR2 YYNGEE. The V end lost 2 bases, the J end lost 5 bases, and 13 bases lay between the germline ends. CDR3 in amino acids: CASSVYTGTTEAFF. CDR3 DNA sequence: TGTGCCAGCAGCGTTTATACAGGGACAACTGAAGCTTTCTTT.

This chain joins TRBV4-1 and TRBJ2-3, with TRBD2 matching 7 bases. This CDR3 spans 15 amino acids. The germline V gene encodes CDR1 MGHRA and CDR2 YSYEKL. The junction had 6 bases not matched to a gene; V was cut back by 6 bases and J by 0 bases. The chain's CDR3 is CASRWSGVSTDTQYF. The CDR3 DNA reads as TGCGCCAGCAGGTGGAGCGGGGTTAGCACAGATACGCAGTATTTT.

This chain joins TRBV9 and TRBJ1-5; D is possibly TRBD1 (6 bases). This CDR3 is built from 15 residues. Germline CDR1 and CDR2: SGDLS and YYNGEE. Trimming took 0 bases from V and 4 from J, leaving 11 bases between them. The CDR3 nucleotides are TGTGCCAGCAGCGTAGAGAGGGGGGGAAATCAGCCCCAGCATTTT. This codes for CASSVERGGNQPQHF. The whole variable domain, remainder taken from reference TRBV9 and TRBJ1-5, is DSGVTQTPKHLITATGQRVTLRCSPRSGDLSVYWYQQSLDQGLQFLIQYYNGEERAKGNILERFSAQQFPDLHSELNLSSLELGDSALYFCASSVERGGNQPQHFGDGTRLSIL.

The rearrangement joins TRBV9 to TRBJ1-2; TRBD1 might be the D (5 bases). With 0 bases removed from V and 5 bases from J, the gap between germline ends came to 17 bases. CDR1 and CDR2 (germline): SGDLS, YYNGEE. The CDR3 length is 16 residues. In nucleotides, the CDR3 is TGTGCCAGCAGCGTAGGCGGGGCCGGGGCGTATTATGGCTACACCTTC. It yields the protein CASSVGGAGAYYGYTF.